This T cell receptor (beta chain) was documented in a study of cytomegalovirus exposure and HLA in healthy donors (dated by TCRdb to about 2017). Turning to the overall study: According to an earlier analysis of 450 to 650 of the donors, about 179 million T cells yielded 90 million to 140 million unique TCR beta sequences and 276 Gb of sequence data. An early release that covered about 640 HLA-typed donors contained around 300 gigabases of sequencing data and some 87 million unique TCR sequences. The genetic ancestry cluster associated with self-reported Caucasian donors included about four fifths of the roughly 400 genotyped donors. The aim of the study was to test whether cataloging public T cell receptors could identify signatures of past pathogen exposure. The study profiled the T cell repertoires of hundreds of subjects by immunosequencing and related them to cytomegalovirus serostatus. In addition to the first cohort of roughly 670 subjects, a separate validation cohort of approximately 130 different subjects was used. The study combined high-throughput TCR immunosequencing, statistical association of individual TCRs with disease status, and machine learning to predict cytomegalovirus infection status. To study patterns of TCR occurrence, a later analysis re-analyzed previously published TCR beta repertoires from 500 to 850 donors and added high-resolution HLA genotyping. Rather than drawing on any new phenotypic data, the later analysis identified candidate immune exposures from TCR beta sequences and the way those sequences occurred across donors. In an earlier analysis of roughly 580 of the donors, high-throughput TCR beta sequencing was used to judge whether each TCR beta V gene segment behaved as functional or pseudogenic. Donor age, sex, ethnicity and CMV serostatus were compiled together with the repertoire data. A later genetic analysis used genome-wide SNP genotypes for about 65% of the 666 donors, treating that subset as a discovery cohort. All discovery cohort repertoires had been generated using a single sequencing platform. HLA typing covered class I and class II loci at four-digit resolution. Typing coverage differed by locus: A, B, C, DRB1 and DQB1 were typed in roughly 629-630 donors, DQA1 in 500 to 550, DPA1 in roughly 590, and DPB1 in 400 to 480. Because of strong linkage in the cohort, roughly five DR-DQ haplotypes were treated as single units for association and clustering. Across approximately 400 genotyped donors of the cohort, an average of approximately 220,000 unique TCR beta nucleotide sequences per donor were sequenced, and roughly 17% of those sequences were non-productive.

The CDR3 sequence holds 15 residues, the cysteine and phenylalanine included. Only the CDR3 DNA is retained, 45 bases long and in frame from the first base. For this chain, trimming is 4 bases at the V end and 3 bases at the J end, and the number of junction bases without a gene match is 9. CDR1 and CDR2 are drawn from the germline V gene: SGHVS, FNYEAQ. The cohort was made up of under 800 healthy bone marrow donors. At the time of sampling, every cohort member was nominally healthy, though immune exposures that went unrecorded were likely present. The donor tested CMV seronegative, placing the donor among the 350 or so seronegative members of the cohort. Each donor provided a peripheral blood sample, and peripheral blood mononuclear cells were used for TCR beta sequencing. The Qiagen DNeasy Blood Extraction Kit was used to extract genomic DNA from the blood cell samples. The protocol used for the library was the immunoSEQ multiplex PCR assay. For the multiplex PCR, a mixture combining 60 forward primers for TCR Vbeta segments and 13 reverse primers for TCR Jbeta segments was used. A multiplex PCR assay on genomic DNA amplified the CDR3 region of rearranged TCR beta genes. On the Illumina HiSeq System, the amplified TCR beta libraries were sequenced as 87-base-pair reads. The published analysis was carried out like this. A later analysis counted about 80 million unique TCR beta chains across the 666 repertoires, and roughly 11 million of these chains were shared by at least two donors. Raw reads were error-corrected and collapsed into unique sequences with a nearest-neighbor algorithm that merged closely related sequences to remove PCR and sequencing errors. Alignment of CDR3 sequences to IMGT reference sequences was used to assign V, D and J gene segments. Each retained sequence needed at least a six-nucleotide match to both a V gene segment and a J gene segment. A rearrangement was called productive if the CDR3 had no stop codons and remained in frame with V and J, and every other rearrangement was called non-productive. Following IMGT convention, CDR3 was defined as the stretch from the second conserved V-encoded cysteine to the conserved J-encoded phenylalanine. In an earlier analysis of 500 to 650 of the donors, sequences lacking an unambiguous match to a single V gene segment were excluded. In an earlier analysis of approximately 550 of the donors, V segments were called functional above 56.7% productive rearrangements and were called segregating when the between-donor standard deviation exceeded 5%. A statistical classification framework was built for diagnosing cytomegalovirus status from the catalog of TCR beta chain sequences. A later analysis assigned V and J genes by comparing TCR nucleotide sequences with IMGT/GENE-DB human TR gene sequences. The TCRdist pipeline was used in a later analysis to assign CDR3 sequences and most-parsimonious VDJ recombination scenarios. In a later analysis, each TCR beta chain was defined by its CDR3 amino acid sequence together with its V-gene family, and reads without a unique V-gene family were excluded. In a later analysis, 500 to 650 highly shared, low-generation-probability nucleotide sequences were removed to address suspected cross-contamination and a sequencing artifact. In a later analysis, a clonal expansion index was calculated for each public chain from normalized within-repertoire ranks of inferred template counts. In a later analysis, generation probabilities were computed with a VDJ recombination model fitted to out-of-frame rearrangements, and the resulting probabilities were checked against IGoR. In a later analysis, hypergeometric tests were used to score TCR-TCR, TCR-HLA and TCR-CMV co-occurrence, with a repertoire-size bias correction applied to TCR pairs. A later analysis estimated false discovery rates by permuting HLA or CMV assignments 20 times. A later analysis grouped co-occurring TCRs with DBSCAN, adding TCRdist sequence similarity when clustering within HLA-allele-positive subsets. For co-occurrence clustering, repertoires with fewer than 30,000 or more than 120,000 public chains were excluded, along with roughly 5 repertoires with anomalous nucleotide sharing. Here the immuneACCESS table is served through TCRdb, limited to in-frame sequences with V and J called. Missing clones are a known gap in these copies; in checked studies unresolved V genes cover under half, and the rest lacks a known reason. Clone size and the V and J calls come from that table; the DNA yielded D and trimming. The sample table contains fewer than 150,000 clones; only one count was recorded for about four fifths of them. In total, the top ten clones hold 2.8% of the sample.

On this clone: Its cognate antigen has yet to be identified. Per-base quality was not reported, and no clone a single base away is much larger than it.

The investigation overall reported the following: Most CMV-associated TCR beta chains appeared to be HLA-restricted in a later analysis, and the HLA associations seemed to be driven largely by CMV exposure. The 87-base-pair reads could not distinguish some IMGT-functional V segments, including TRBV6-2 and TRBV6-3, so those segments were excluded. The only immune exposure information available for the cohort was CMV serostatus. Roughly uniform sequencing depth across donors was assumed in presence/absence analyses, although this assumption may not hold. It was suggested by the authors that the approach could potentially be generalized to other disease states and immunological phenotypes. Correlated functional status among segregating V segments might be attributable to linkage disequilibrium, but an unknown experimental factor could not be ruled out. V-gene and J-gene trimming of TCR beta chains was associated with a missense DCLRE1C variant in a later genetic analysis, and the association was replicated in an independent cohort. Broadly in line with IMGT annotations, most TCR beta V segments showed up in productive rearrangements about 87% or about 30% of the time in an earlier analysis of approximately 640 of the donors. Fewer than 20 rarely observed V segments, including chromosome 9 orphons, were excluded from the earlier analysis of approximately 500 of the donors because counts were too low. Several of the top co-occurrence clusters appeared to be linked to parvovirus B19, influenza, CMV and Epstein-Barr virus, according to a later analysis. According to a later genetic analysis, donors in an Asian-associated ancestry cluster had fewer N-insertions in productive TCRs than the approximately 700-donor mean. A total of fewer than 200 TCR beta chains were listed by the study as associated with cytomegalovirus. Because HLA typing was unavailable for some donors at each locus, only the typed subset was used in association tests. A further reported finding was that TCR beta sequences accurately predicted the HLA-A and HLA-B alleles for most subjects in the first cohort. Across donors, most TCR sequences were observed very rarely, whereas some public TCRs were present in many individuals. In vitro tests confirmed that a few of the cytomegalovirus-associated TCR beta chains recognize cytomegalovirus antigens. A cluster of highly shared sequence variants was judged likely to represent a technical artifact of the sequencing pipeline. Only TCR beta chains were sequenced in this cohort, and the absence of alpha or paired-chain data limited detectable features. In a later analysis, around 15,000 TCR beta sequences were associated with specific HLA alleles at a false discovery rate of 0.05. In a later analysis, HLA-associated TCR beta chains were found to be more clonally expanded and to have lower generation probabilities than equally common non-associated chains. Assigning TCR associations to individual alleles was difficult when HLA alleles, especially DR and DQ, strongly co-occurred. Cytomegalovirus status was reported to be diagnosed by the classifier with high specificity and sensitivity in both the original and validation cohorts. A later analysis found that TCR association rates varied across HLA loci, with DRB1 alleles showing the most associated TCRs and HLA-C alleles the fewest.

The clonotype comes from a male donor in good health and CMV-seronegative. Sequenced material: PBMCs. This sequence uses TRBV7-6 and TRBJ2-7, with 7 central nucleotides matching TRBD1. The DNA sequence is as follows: TGTGCCAGCAGCTCCTCAGGACAGGACCACTACGAGCAGTACTTC. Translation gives CASSSSGQDHYEQYF.